This T cell receptor beta chain derives from a study of T cell responses to AZD1222 COVID-19 vaccine. As regards this clone: The antigen is not known.

Germline CDR1 reads MNHNS; CDR2 reads SASEGT. This CDR3 region has 14 residues. The V end was cut by 3 bases, the J end by 5 bases, with 11 bases between. Generated by immunoSEQ multiplex PCR, the TCRdb table keeps only in-frame clones and is missing some. The data hold about 75,000 clones, with 88% observed a single time. Findings and caveats of the study: There were mostly white British donors and more females than males, and clonal diversity was possibly underestimated. Within unmutated variant regions lay the reported targets of nearly half of spike-specific TCRs. Spike as a whole was targeted by vaccine-associated CD4 TCRs, dominant at 160-218 and 743-854.

The chain couples TRBV6-1 to TRBJ1-5, with D tentatively TRBD1 (5 bases). The clonotype was recovered from an adult who received the MenACWY meningococcal vaccine as a control. Specimen: peripheral blood, collected 28 days after the second dose of the MenACWY control vaccine. Here the CDR3 DNA reads TGTGCCAGCAGTGAGGTGGGGGGAGATCAGCCCCAGCATTTT. Protein product: CASSEVGGDQPQHF.